The TCR beta chain under discussion was sequenced for a study of vaccination and CD4 T cells after COVID-19. Study information: Convalescent donors were composed of six males and four females, of whom two were Hispanic. Samples after vaccination came a median 72 days past dose two, ranging 14 to 241. The stimulating agents, overlapping spike peptides, came from SARS-CoV-2, HCoV-NL63, HCoV-OC43 and HCoV-229E.

Sequencing of DNA taken from cultured CD4+ T cells relied on the Oncomine TCR Beta short-read assay. TCRdb reprocessed the PCR reads with MiXCR, giving one entry per CDR3 protein. The sample has roughly 7,200 distinct CDR3 sequences; approximately 60% are singletons. Treatment here: 10-day PBMC culture with coronavirus spike peptide pools or control peptides (ViraFEST assay). As for this clonotype: What it binds is unknown.

Germline CDR1 reads SGHDN; CDR2 reads FVKESK. Trimming took 4 bases from V and 4 from J; bases not matched to a gene: 4. The CDR3 runs to 15 residues. This chain uses TRBV14 with TRBJ1-5, with 10 bases matching TRBD1. The sample consisted of CD4+ T cells from blood, cultured in vitro. The clonotype was recovered from a human donor who had recovered from COVID-19. The CDR3 nucleotides are TGTGCCAGCAGCCTCGGGGGACAGGGGAATCAGCCCCAGCATTTT. Its translation: CASSLGGQGNQPQHF. Full variable domain (rest looked up from reference TRBV14 and TRBJ1-5): EAGVTQFPSHSVIEKGQTVTLRCDPISGHDNLYWYRRVMGKEIKFLLHFVKESKQDESGMPNNRFLAERTGGTYSTLKVQPAELEDSGVYFCASSLGGQGNQPQHFGDGTRLSIL.